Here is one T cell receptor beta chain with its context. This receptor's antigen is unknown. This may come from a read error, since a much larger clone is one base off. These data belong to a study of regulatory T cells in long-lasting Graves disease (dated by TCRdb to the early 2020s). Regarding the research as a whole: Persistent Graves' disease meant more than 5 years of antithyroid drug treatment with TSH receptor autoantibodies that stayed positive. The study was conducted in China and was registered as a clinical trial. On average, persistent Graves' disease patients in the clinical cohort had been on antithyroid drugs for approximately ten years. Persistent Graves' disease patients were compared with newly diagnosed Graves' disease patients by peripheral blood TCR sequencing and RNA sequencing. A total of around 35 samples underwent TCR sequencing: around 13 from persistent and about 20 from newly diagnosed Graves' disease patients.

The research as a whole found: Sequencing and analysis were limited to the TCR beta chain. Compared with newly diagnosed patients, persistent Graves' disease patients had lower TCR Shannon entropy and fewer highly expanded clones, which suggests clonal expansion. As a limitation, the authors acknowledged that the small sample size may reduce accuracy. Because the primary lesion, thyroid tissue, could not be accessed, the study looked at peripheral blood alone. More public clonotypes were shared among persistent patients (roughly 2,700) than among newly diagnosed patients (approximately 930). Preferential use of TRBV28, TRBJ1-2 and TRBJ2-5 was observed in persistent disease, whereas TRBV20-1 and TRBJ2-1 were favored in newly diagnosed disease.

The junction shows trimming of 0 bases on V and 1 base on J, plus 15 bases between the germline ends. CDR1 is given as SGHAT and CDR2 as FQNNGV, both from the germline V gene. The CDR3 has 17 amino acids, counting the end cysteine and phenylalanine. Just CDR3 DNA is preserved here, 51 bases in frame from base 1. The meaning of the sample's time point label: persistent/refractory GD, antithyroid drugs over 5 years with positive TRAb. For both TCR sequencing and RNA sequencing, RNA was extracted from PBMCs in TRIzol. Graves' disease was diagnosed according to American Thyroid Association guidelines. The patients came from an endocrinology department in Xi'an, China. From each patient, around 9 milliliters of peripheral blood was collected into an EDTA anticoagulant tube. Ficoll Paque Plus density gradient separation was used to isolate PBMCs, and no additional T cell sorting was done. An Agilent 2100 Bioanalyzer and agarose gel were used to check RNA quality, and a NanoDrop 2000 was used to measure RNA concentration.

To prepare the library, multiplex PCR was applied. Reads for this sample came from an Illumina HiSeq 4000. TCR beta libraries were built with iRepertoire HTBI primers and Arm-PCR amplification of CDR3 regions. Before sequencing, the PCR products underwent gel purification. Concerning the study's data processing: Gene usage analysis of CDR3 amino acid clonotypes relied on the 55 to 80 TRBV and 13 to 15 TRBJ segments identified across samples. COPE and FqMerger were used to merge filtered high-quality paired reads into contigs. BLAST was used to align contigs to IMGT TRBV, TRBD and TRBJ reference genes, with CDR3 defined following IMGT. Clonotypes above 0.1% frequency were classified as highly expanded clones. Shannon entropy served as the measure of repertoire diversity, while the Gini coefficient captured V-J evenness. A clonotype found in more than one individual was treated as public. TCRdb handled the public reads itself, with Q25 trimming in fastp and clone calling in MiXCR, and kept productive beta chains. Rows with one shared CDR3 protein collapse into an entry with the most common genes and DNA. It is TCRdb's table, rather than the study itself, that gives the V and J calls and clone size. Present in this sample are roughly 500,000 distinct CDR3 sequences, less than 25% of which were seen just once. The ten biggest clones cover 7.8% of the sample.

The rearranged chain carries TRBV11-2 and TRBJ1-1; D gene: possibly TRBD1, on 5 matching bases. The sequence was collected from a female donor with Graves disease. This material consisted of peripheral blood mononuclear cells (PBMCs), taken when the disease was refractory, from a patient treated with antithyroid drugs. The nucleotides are TGTGCCAGCAGCTTAGATTACCCCGGGACGGGGAACACTGAAGCTTTCTTT. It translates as CASSLDYPGTGNTEAFF. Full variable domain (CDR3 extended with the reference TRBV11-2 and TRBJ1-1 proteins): EAGVAQSPRYKIIEKRQSVAFWCNPISGHATLYWYQQILGQGPKLLIQFQNNGVVDDSQLPKDRFSAERLKGVDSTLKIQPAKLEDSAVYLCASSLDYPGTGNTEAFFGQGTRLTVV.